The clone carrying this TCR beta chain was picked up a small number of times. Its specificity is not known. The data stem from a study of cytomegalovirus exposure and HLA in healthy donors. Germline CDR1 and CDR2: SGDLS and YYNGEE. The V end lost 0 bases, the J end lost 5 bases, and 8 bases lay between the germline ends. This CDR3 region has 13 residues. Study-wide results and limits: TCR beta V- and J-gene trimming was later associated with a missense DCLRE1C variant. CMV antigen specificity of three CMV-associated chains was confirmed in vitro. In a later analysis, HLA-associated beta chains showed higher expansion and lower generation probabilities than comparable chains. The Asian-associated ancestry cluster reportedly had fewer N-insertions than the approximately 630-donor mean in a later analysis.

The PCR ran on 60 Vbeta and 13 Jbeta primers. The repertoire was sequenced with immunoSEQ multiplex PCR; TCRdb's copy has only in-frame clones and lacks some. The repertoire holds approximately 120,000 clones, 80% to 90% seen once, with 0.85% to 1.4% in the top ten. The V gene is TRBV9, the J gene TRBJ1-2; D is uncertain. This TCR was recovered from a woman in her twenties or thirties in good health and CMV-seronegative. Sequencing was performed on PBMCs. The CDR3 is CASSVEIGYGYTF. The CDR3 DNA reads TGTGCCAGCAGCGTAGAAATCGGTTATGGCTACACCTTC.